This entry lists 10 T cell receptor beta chains sequenced from one sample in a study of healthy donors' naive CD4 and CD8 T cells. A linear amplification protocol produced the TCR libraries from approximately 460 ng of total RNA. MiXCR, run by TCRdb on the reads, gives a single entry per CDR3 protein. The sample holds about 200,000 distinct CDR3 sequences; around 74% are singletons and the top ten take 2% to 2.5%. The sequencing input was naive CD4+ and CD8+ T cells sorted from blood, pooled from several donors. These receptors were taken from a pool of human donors in good health; the sample pools cells from several healthy donors.

The V gene is TRBV29-1, the J gene TRBJ2-3; D perhaps matches TRBD1 (6 bases). The CDR3 length is 14 residues. Germline V lookup: CDR1 SQVTM, CDR2 ANQGSEA. Deletions cut 4 bases from V and 0 bases from J, with 11 bases between. The CDR3: CSVGYGQSTDTQYF. The CDR3 DNA reads as TGCAGCGTTGGATATGGACAGAGCACAGATACGCAGTATTTT.

This clonotype was counted between two and nine times. CDR3 coding DNA: TGCAGCGTTGACCAGGGGGCTGGAAACACCATATATTTT. Residues: CSVDQGAGNTIYF. The chain joins TRBV29-1 to TRBJ1-3; 7 bases fit TRBD1. J lost 2 bases, V lost 3 bases, and 1 base had no gene match. CDR1 SQVTM and CDR2 ANQGSEA come from the germline V gene. The CDR3 covers 13 residues.

In its sample, this clonotype was seen once. This chain uses TRBV6-5 with TRBJ2-2, with 14 bases identical to TRBD2. This CDR3 is 17 amino acids long. V was clipped by 7 bases and J by 4 bases; unmatched bases: 8. The germline gives CDR1 MNHEY, CDR2 SVGAGI. Here the CDR3 reads CASTTGLAGVGTGELFF. In DNA, the CDR3 is TGTGCCAGCACCACGGGACTAGCGGGAGTGGGCACCGGGGAGCTGTTTTTT.

This clonotype was detected only a few times. The chain couples TRBV29-1 to TRBJ2-1; no clear D. Germline assignment: CDR1 SQVTM and CDR2 ANQGSEA. The V gene lost 4 bases and the J gene lost 0 bases, with 7 bases spanning the gap. CDR3 length: 13 amino acids. The CDR3 DNA reads as TGCAGCGTTGTCGGTGTCTCCTACAATGAGCAGTTCTTC. It encodes CSVVGVSYNEQFF.

CDR3 region: CASSGQGAGGYTF. CDR3 nucleotide sequence: TGCGCCAGCAGCGGACAGGGGGCTGGCGGCTACACCTTC. This rearrangement joins TRBV4-1 to TRBJ1-2, with 11 nucleotides matching TRBD1. Germline-derived CDR1 and CDR2 are MGHRA and YSYEKL. This CDR3 spans 13 amino acids. After removal of 5 bases from V and 8 bases from J, the junction contained 4 bases not matched to a gene.

The rearrangement joins TRBV2 to TRBJ1-5; TRBD1 might be the D (5 bases). Deletions cut 0 bases from V and 9 bases from J, with 6 bases between. Germline loops: CDR1 SNHLY, CDR2 FYNNEI. The CDR3 has 12 residues. DNA of the CDR3: TGTGCCAGCAGTGAAGCGCAGGGGCCCCAGCATTTT. It codes for CASSEAQGPQHF. The full variable domain, in which reference TRBV2 and TRBJ1-5 provide the parts outside the CDR3, is EPEVTQTPSHQVTQMGQEVILRCVPISNHLYFYWYRQILGQKVEFLVSFYNNEISEKSEIFDDQFSVERPDGSNFTLKIRSTKLEDSAMYFCASSEAQGPQHFGDGTRLSIL.

J is TRBJ2-2 and V is TRBV29-1; 14 positions agree with TRBD2. Germline lookup yields CDR1 SQVTM and CDR2 ANQGSEA. This CDR3 spans 14 amino acids. The trim removed 6 bases at V and 4 bases at J, leaving 1 base unmatched. CDR3 DNA sequence: TGCAGCGTGGGGACTAGCGGGAGCACCGGGGAGCTGTTTTTT. Translating gives CSVGTSGSTGELFF.

The gene calls are TRBV29-1 and TRBJ2-3; perhaps TRBD1 as D (5 bases). V dropped 4 bases and J dropped 4 bases, with 21 bases sitting between them. Germline CDR1 reads SQVTM; CDR2 reads ANQGSEA. The CDR3 has 16 amino acids. CDR3 protein: CSVGHGQGRMSDTQYF. CDR3 nucleotide sequence: TGCAGCGTTGGCCATGGGCAGGGTAGGATGTCAGATACGCAGTATTTT.

This chain connects TRBV5-1 to TRBJ1-2; D possibly corresponds to TRBD1 (6 bases). In germline, CDR1 is SGHRS, CDR2 YFSETQ. The V end was cut by 0 bases, the J end by 4 bases, with 13 bases between. The length of the CDR3 is 15 residues. The CDR3 bases are TGCGCCAGCAGCTTGGGCGCAGGGGTAGTCTATGGCTACACCTTC. Translation: CASSLGAGVVYGYTF.

In DNA form, the CDR3 reads TGTGCCAGCAGCTCCTGGACTAGCGAAGGCACAGATACGCAGTATTTT. It codes for CASSSWTSEGTDTQYF. The V gene is TRBV11-2, the J gene TRBJ2-3, with TRBD2 matching 9 bases. CDR1 SGHAT and CDR2 FQNNGV come from the germline V gene. Trimming at V came to 4 bases and at J to 1 base, leaving 6 bases not matched to a gene. CDR3 size: 16 residues. The complete variable domain, with remaining parts taken from reference TRBV11-2 and TRBJ2-3, reads EAGVAQSPRYKIIEKRQSVAFWCNPISGHATLYWYQQILGQGPKLLIQFQNNGVVDDSQLPKDRFSAERLKGVDSTLKIQPAKLEDSAVYLCASSSWTSEGTDTQYFGPGTRLTVL.